The sequence of this T cell receptor (beta chain) was determined in a study of blood T cells in healthy people across ages. The study's findings and limits: Roughly linearly, TCR beta diversity per million T cells fell as age increased.

A second 7 to 11 cycle PCR used barcoded and J-beta primers. Every cDNA molecule bore a tag from a template-switch adaptor containing 12 random nucleotides. Samples each returned at least 3 million CDR3-containing paired-end reads. TCRdb processed the 5' RACE reads anew with MiXCR; each CDR3 protein has one entry. The sample carries around 1,800,000 distinct CDR3 sequences, about two fifths recorded once. This clonotype was seen a few times. The antigen is undetermined. The ends were cut back, 7 bases at V and 2 bases at J, with 20 bases in the middle. CDR3 length: 16 residues. CDR1 MNHEY and CDR2 SVGAGI come from the germline V gene.

This receptor was taken from a human donor in good health. Sequenced: blood. This chain connects TRBV6-5 to TRBJ1-1, with no clear D. The CDR3 region has the DNA TGTGCCAGCACCTCCCCATTGCGGGCTTCTAACACTGAAGCTTTCTTT. It specifies CASTSPLRASNTEAFF.